The 30 T cell receptor beta chains below all came from one sample that was sequenced in a study of blood T cell repertoires in COVID-19 (dated by TCRdb to 2020 to 2022). The library was obtained by the immunoSEQ multiplex PCR assay. What TCRdb holds here is the immuneACCESS table cut down to in-frame rearrangements. Part of the clones is not present; checked against another copy, under half of the missing clones reflect an unresolved V gene, and the others are unexplained. For this sample the table gives under 250,000 clones, of which 86% were detected only once. The ten largest account for about 12% of the sample. Specimen: peripheral blood. Receptors originate from a man at least 80 years old with acute or convalescent COVID-19.

For the CDR3, the DNA is TGTGCCAGCACTTTCGATGAATCGGATACGCAGTATTTT. Amino acid sequence: CASTFDESDTQYF. The genes are TRBV10-3 and TRBJ2-3; D gene ambiguous. This CDR3 comprises 13 residues. CDR1 is ENHRY, CDR2 SYGVKD, per germline. V gave up 10 bases and J gave up 6 bases, with 17 bases separating them.

V usage is TRBV19 and J usage is TRBJ2-1; D possibly corresponds to TRBD2 (6 bases). Per germline, CDR1 LNHDA and CDR2 SQIVND (reference sequence). This CDR3 has 14 amino acids. Trimming removed 8 bases from V and 8 bases from J, with 19 bases in between. CDR3 sequence: CASRSTRSSDEQFF. The CDR3 DNA reads as TGTGCCAGTCGGTCGACTAGATCATCGGATGAGCAGTTCTTC.

The rearrangement uses TRBV18 and TRBJ2-7, with D perhaps TRBD1 (6 bases). CDR1 is KGHSH, CDR2 LQKENI, per germline. The CDR3 sequence is 13 residues long. With 6 bases removed from V and 4 bases from J, the gap between germline ends came to 13 bases. Written as DNA, the CDR3 is TGTGCCAGCTCGCCTAAACAGGGTTACGAGCAGTACTTC. This encodes CASSPKQGYEQYF.

Here the CDR3 DNA reads TGTGCCAGAAGCTTACCTATAGCGGGAATCGGTCGCAGTGAGCAGTTCTTC. Its protein product is CARSLPIAGIGRSEQFF. This chain links TRBV5-3 with TRBJ2-1, with TRBD2 identical over 8 bases. TRBV5-3 belongs to the ORF category, with a function that is uncertain. V was clipped by 2 bases and J by 9 bases; unmatched bases: 16. The CDR3 totals 17 residues.

J is TRBJ1-3 and V is TRBV18; D possibly corresponds to TRBD1 (6 bases). The germline V gene has CDR1 KGHSH and CDR2 LQKENI. V lost 0 bases to trimming and J lost 8 bases, with 11 bases between them. The CDR3 is 14 residues long. CDR3 sequence: CASSPPSQGDTIYF. CDR3 sequence (DNA): TGTGCCAGCTCACCACCGTCACAGGGAGACACCATATATTTT.

The chain uses TRBV27 and TRBJ1-6, with D unresolved. V was pared by 3 bases and J by 9 bases, with 9 bases between. This CDR3 is built from 13 residues. Germline assignment: CDR1 MNHEY and CDR2 SMNVEV (reference sequence). The CDR3 is CASSFRVGSPLHF. The CDR3 DNA follows: TGTGCCAGCAGTTTTCGGGTTGGTTCACCCCTCCACTTT.

CDR3 region: CASSFGTPISEQYF. The CDR3 DNA reads as TGTGCCAGCAGTTTCGGGACACCGATTTCCGAGCAGTACTTC. V usage is TRBV28 and J usage is TRBJ2-7, with D tentatively TRBD1 (6 bases). The germline V gene encodes CDR1 MDHEN and CDR2 SYDVKM. The CDR3 totals 14 residues. With 3 bases removed from V and 6 bases from J, the gap between germline ends came to 15 bases.

In this sample, this clone turned up a few times. DNA for the CDR3: TGTGCCAGCAGTTACTTAAGCGCAGGGGGCACTGAAGCTTTCTTT. It translates to CASSYLSAGGTEAFF. The chain recombines TRBV6-5 with TRBJ1-1; the match to TRBD1 covers 7 bases. From germline, CDR1 is MNHEY and CDR2 SVGAGI. The CDR3 length is 15 residues. The J segment lost 4 bases and the V segment lost 1 base, leaving 6 bases of the junction unmatched.

The rearrangement links TRBV6-5 to TRBJ1-5; weak D call: TRBD1 (6 bases). V was cut by 8 bases and J by 3 bases, with 11 bases left in between. CDR1 is MNHEY and CDR2 is SVGAGI in the germline V gene. The CDR3 is 13 residues long. This CDR3 reads CASRQVNNQPQHF. Written as DNA, the CDR3 is TGTGCCAGCCGACAGGTTAACAATCAGCCCCAGCATTTT.

The gene calls are TRBV9 and TRBJ2-2; 13 bases align to TRBD2. This CDR3 region has 16 residues. J gave up 7 bases and V 4 bases, and 7 bases lay outside the gene matches. Germline-derived CDR1 and CDR2 are SGDLS and YYNGEE. The CDR3 sequence: CASSSGTSGMSGELFF. Here the CDR3 DNA reads TGTGCCAGCAGCTCAGGGACTAGCGGGATGAGCGGGGAGCTGTTTTTT.

This chain joins TRBV28 and TRBJ1-4; D may be TRBD1 (5 bases). CDR3 length: 14 residues. V was shortened by 6 bases and J by 8 bases, with 16 bases between the two germline ends. Germline lookup yields CDR1 MDHEN and CDR2 SYDVKM. DNA of the CDR3: TGTGCCAGCAGCCTCTCAGGGTTTGGGGAAAAACTGTTTTTT. The encoded protein is CASSLSGFGEKLFF. Combining the CDR3 with reference TRBV28 and TRBJ1-4 gives the whole variable domain DVKVTQSSRYLVKRTGEKVFLECVQDMDHENMFWYRQDPGLGLRLIYFSYDVKMKEKGDIPEGYSVSREKKERFSLILESASTNQTSMYLCASSLSGFGEKLFFGSGTQLSVL.

This sequence joins TRBV4-1 and TRBJ1-1, with D perhaps matching TRBD1 (5 bases). The CDR3 is made up of 16 amino acids. V was pared by 7 bases and J by 0 bases, with 18 bases between. Germline V gives CDR1 MGHRA, CDR2 YSYEKL. In DNA form, the CDR3 reads TGCGCCAGCACCTCCCCAATTAGGGGATTGAACACTGAAGCTTTCTTT. Amino acid sequence: CASTSPIRGLNTEAFF.

V gene TRBV5-6 combines with J gene TRBJ1-2; D may be TRBD1 (6 bases). CDR1 and CDR2 from the germline V gene are SGHDT and YYEEEE. CDR3 length: 16 amino acids. V was shortened by 0 bases and J by 2 bases, with 14 bases between the two germline ends. The CDR3 DNA sequence: TGTGCCAGCAGCTTGGTATCGACAGGAGCCAACTATGGCTACACCTTC. Translating gives CASSLVSTGANYGYTF.

The V gene is TRBV6-5, the J gene TRBJ1-6; no clear D. The CDR3 contains 13 residues. Germline V gene data show CDR1 as MNHEY and CDR2 as SVGAGI. Trimming removed 0 bases from V and 10 bases from J, with 7 bases in between. In DNA, the CDR3 is TGTGCCAGCAGTTACTCGCGGGGATCACCCCTCCACTTT. Translated: CASSYSRGSPLHF.

The rearrangement links TRBV30 to TRBJ2-7; a weak D match, TRBD1 (6 bases). Germline assignment: CDR1 GTSNPN and CDR2 SVGIG (reference sequence). The germline V and J ends were trimmed by 1 base and 6 bases, with 22 bases remaining between them. This CDR3 contains 16 residues. CDR3 in amino acids: CAWSGPHRGDNIEQYF. The CDR3 DNA reads TGTGCCTGGAGTGGGCCCCATCGAGGGGACAACATCGAGCAGTACTTC.

The genes are TRBV5-1 and TRBJ2-1, with 11 nucleotides matching TRBD2. The trim removed 0 bases at V and 0 bases at J, leaving 2 bases unmatched. CDR3 size: 17 residues. Germline V lookup: CDR1 SGHRS, CDR2 YFSETQ. The CDR3 DNA sequence: TGCGCCAGCAGCTTGGACCTAGCGGGAGGCTCCTACAATGAGCAGTTCTTC. As protein: CASSLDLAGGSYNEQFF. The entire variable domain, with the rest obtained from reference TRBV5-1 and TRBJ2-1, is as follows: KAGVTQTPRYLIKTRGQQVTLSCSPISGHRSVSWYQQTPGQGLQFLFEYFSETQRNKGNFPGRFSGRQFSNSRSEMNVSTLELGDSALYLCASSLDLAGGSYNEQFFGPGTRLTVL.

This chain joins TRBV7-2 and TRBJ1-5; TRBD1 is a possible D gene (6 bases). The CDR3 runs 13 residues. V was trimmed by 4 bases and J by 9 bases, leaving 13 bases between them. The germline gives CDR1 SGHTA, CDR2 FQGNSA. CDR3 DNA sequence: TGTGCCAGCAGCTCGTTGGACAGTTGGCCCCAGCATTTT. Protein sequence: CASSSLDSWPQHF. The whole variable domain, remainder taken from reference TRBV7-2 and TRBJ1-5, is GAGVSQSPSNKVTEKGKDVELRCDPISGHTALYWYRQSLGQGLEFLIYFQGNSAPDKSGLPSDRFSAERTGGSVSTLTIQRTQQEDSAVYLCASSSLDSWPQHFGDGTRLSIL.

The chain links TRBV9 to TRBJ1-4, with 7 bases matching TRBD1. V lost 3 bases to trimming and J lost 0 bases; unmatched junction nucleotides: 8. There are 17 residues in the CDR3. Germline values: CDR1 SGDLS, CDR2 YYNGEE. In DNA form, the CDR3 reads TGTGCCAGCAGCGGAGGGGGCGGCAGCGCAACTAATGAAAAACTGTTTTTT. Translating it yields CASSGGGGSATNEKLFF.

This clone was observed a handful of times. The chain recombines TRBV5-1 with TRBJ2-5, with a weak D call TRBD2 (6 bases). The V gene lost 1 base and the J gene lost 2 bases, with 9 bases spanning the gap. Germline V gives CDR1 SGHRS, CDR2 YFSETQ. CDR3 length equals 14 residues. This chain's CDR3 is CASSLMGLQETQYF. The CDR3 DNA sequence: TGCGCCAGCAGCTTGATGGGACTTCAAGAGACCCAGTACTTC.

The chain recombines TRBV14 with TRBJ2-7, with TRBD1 identical over 8 bases. The V segment lost 1 base and the J segment 2 bases; nucleotides outside the gene matches: 4. Germline values: CDR1 SGHDN, CDR2 FVKESK. The CDR3 covers 15 residues. The CDR3 here is CASSQGTGSPYEQYF. The CDR3 nucleotides read TGTGCCAGCAGCCAAGGGACAGGGTCTCCCTACGAGCAGTACTTC.

This chain uses TRBV12-3 or TRBV12-4 with TRBJ1-2; TRBD1 matches 7 bases. With 6 bases clipped from V and 4 bases from J, the junction kept 5 bases outside the gene matches. The CDR3 loop spans 13 amino acids. The CDR3 spells CASSRGQAYGYTF. The CDR3 DNA follows: TGTGCCAGCAGCCGCGGACAGGCCTATGGCTACACCTTC.

The CDR3 nucleotides are TGTGCCAGTAGTATTGGGGGGAGGGCTTTGAATCAGCCCCAGCATTTT. Residues: CASSIGGRALNQPQHF. The chain uses TRBV19 and TRBJ1-5; possibly TRBD1 for D (5 bases). V gave up 3 bases and J gave up 4 bases, with 16 bases separating them. Germline V lookup: CDR1 LNHDA, CDR2 SQIVND (reference sequence). This CDR3 region has 16 residues.

V usage is TRBV27 and J usage is TRBJ2-1, with D possibly being TRBD1 (5 bases). Trimming shortened V by 7 bases and J by 5 bases, and 12 bases separated the two germline ends. Germline assignment: CDR1 MNHEY and CDR2 SMNVEV (reference sequence). The CDR3 sequence is 13 residues long. The CDR3 sequence is CASKLVTDNEQFF. In nucleotides, the CDR3 is TGTGCCAGCAAATTAGTGACAGACAATGAGCAGTTCTTC.

This chain links TRBV6-5 with TRBJ2-1, with D maybe TRBD1 (6 bases). V lost 8 bases, J lost 2 bases, and 7 bases lay in between. CDR1 and CDR2 (germline): MNHEY, SVGAGI. The CDR3 spans 12 residues. CDR3 nucleotide sequence: TGTGCCAGCCGACAGGCCTACAATGAGCAGTTCTTC. It encodes CASRQAYNEQFF.

V usage is TRBV9 and J usage is TRBJ1-6, with TRBD1 identical over 9 bases. The V gene's germline CDR1 is SGDLS and CDR2 YYNGEE. Trimming at V came to 0 bases and at J to 10 bases, leaving 5 bases not matched to a gene. CDR3 length: 15 residues. The CDR3 reads CASSVGQGVGSPLHF. Written as DNA, the CDR3 is TGTGCCAGCAGCGTAGGACAGGGGGTAGGCTCACCCCTCCACTTT. Looking up the rest from reference TRBV9 and TRBJ1-6 gives the full variable domain: DSGVTQTPKHLITATGQRVTLRCSPRSGDLSVYWYQQSLDQGLQFLIQYYNGEERAKGNILERFSAQQFPDLHSELNLSSLELGDSALYFCASSVGQGVGSPLHFGNGTRLTVT.

The chain recombines TRBV5-6 with TRBJ1-1; TRBD1 aligns across 10 bases. Unmatched junction bases numbered 5, after V lost 5 bases and J lost 1 base. Germline values: CDR1 SGHDT, CDR2 YYEEEE. There are 15 residues in the CDR3. CDR3 in DNA: TGTGCCAGCAGACTAGGGACAGGGGCGAACACTGAAGCTTTCTTT. This sequence encodes CASRLGTGANTEAFF.

The chain carries TRBV6-6 and TRBJ2-2; D is undetermined. V was clipped by 2 bases and J by 7 bases, with 5 bases between them. Germline V CDR1 and CDR2: MNHNY, SVGAGI (reference sequence). CDR3 length: 12 amino acids. The CDR3 region has the DNA TGTGCCAGCAGTTACCCGAGCGGGGAGCTGTTTTTT. It is translated as CASSYPSGELFF.

The J gene is TRBJ2-3, the V gene TRBV11-2; maybe TRBD2 (6 bases). V gave up 1 base and J gave up 6 bases, with 14 bases separating them. The CDR3 contains 15 residues. Germline V gene data show CDR1 as SGHAT and CDR2 as FQNNGV. The CDR3 bases are TGTGCCAGCAGCTTAGCATTGATTCGGGGGGATACGCAGTATTTT. This sequence encodes CASSLALIRGDTQYF. Based on the CDR3 plus reference TRBV11-2 and TRBJ2-3, the full variable domain is EAGVAQSPRYKIIEKRQSVAFWCNPISGHATLYWYQQILGQGPKLLIQFQNNGVVDDSQLPKDRFSAERLKGVDSTLKIQPAKLEDSAVYLCASSLALIRGDTQYFGPGTRLTVL.

The genes are TRBV7-9 and TRBJ2-1, with 9 bases lining up with TRBD2. The CDR3 is 13 residues long. V lost 6 bases to trimming and J lost 8 bases; unmatched junction nucleotides: 5. In germline, CDR1 is SEHNR, CDR2 FQNEAQ (reference sequence). CDR3: CASRYSGSDEQFF. CDR3 coding DNA: TGTGCCAGCAGATATAGCGGGAGCGATGAGCAGTTCTTC. The full variable domain, with the rest looked up from reference TRBV7-9 and TRBJ2-1, is DTGVSQNPRHKITKRGQNVTFRCDPISEHNRLYWYRQTLGQGPEFLTYFQNEAQLEKSRLLSDRFSAERPKGSFSTLEIQRTEQGDSAMYLCASRYSGSDEQFFGPGTRLTVL.

In DNA form, the CDR3 reads TGTGCCAGCAGCTTAGGACAGGGCACCTATAATTCACCCCTCCACTTT. This translates into CASSLGQGTYNSPLHF. The V and J genes are TRBV7-2 and TRBJ1-6; TRBD1 agrees at 7 bases. Losses at the gene ends were 1 base for V and 2 bases for J; bases not matched to a gene: 2. The germline V gene has CDR1 SGHTA and CDR2 FQGNSA. This CDR3 has 16 residues.